The 30 T cell receptor beta chains below all came from one sample that was sequenced in a study of regulatory T cells in long-lasting Graves disease. The time point is: newly diagnosed GD, antithyroid drugs for less than 3 months. After RNA was extracted from PBMCs, the TCR library was made from it. Construction of TCR beta libraries relied on iRepertoire HTBI primers and on Arm-PCR targeting CDR3 regions. TCRdb ran MiXCR on the multiplex PCR reads and lists one entry per CDR3 protein. This sample yields roughly 530,000 distinct CDR3 sequences, of which 15% to 20% are seen a single time; roughly 25% belongs to the top ten. These data also featured in a second study, about T cells in Graves' hyperthyroidism and ophthalmopathy.

The sample was peripheral blood mononuclear cells (PBMCs), taken at new diagnosis, from a patient treated with antithyroid drugs. The receptors stem from a woman aged 35 to 59 with Graves disease.

In this sample, this clonotype turned up many times. The chain recombines TRBV3-1 with TRBJ2-1; TRBD2 aligns across 9 bases. The CDR3 consists of 16 residues. The ends lost 0 bases at V and 6 bases at J; junction bases unmatched: 6. CDR1 is LGHDT and CDR2 is YNNKEL in the germline V gene (reference sequence). The chain's CDR3 is CASSQDWAGGTNEQFF. The DNA of the CDR3 is TGTGCCAGCAGCCAAGACTGGGCGGGGGGGACCAATGAGCAGTTCTTC.

This rearrangement joins TRBV6-1 to TRBJ1-4; maybe TRBD1 (5 bases). Trimming pared 6 bases from V and 5 bases from J, leaving 16 bases between. The V gene's germline CDR1 is MNHNS and CDR2 SASEGT. This CDR3 comprises 15 residues. The CDR3 sequence is CASRGTAARNEKLFF. Here the CDR3 DNA reads TGTGCCAGCAGAGGGACCGCGGCAAGAAATGAAAAACTGTTTTTT.

This clonotype was seen many times. This sequence joins TRBV9 and TRBJ2-7; D may be TRBD1 (6 bases). Germline assignment: CDR1 SGDLS and CDR2 YYNGEE. The CDR3 is 14 amino acids. Trimming removed 0 bases at V and 1 base at J, with 8 bases between. CDR3 sequence reads: CASSVAGESYEQYF. In nucleotides, the CDR3 is TGTGCCAGCAGCGTAGCAGGGGAGTCCTACGAGCAGTACTTC.

This clonotype was counted at least ten times. CDR3 sequence reads: CASSLNVGEVNTEAFF. CDR3 DNA sequence: TGTGCCAGCAGCTTGAATGTGGGCGAGGTGAACACTGAAGCTTTCTTT. The chain employs TRBV5-6 and TRBJ1-1; D is undetermined. V was shortened by 1 base and J by 0 bases, with 13 bases between the two germline ends. The germline gives CDR1 SGHDT, CDR2 YYEEEE. The CDR3 has 16 amino acids. The whole variable domain, remainder taken from reference TRBV5-6 and TRBJ1-1, is DAGVTQSPTHLIKTRGQQVTLRCSPKSGHDTVSWYQQALGQGPQFIFQYYEEEERQRGNFPDRFSGHQFPNYSSELNVNALLLGDSALYLCASSLNVGEVNTEAFFGQGTRLTVV.

This clonotype was seen a few times. The CDR3 loop is CASSLEAGGSDTQYF. The CDR3 DNA is TGTGCCAGCAGCTTAGAGGCGGGGGGTTCAGATACGCAGTATTTT. J is TRBJ2-3 and V is TRBV7-9, with TRBD2 matching 8 bases. This CDR3 has 15 residues. Looked up from germline, CDR1 is SEHNR and CDR2 is FQNEAQ (reference sequence). The ends lost 1 base at V and 4 bases at J; junction bases unmatched: 4.

The sample holds many counts of this clonotype. This chain links TRBV30 with TRBJ1-2; a weak D match, TRBD1 (6 bases). CDR1 and CDR2 (germline): GTSNPN, SVGIG (reference sequence). The CDR3 totals 12 residues. V was shortened by 0 bases and J by 4 bases, with 6 bases between the two germline ends. The CDR3: CAWSVTGYGYTF. The CDR3 nucleotides read TGTGCCTGGAGTGTGACAGGCTATGGCTACACCTTC.

In its sample, this clonotype was seen many times. This chain uses TRBV12-3 or TRBV12-4 with TRBJ1-4, with D possibly matching TRBD1 (5 bases). V lost 5 bases and J lost 4, with 20 bases in between. The CDR3 is 17 amino acids. CDR3 region: CASSPNRGREDNEKLFF. The CDR3 DNA follows: TGTGCCAGCAGTCCCAACCGGGGGAGGGAAGATAATGAAAAACTGTTTTTT.

The sample holds many counts of this clonotype. The V call is TRBV3-1, the J call TRBJ1-3; D gene ambiguous. Trimming cost V 4 bases and J 0 bases, with 10 bases left between them. Germline-derived CDR1 and CDR2 are LGHDT and YNNKEL (reference sequence). The CDR3 spans 15 residues. CDR3 amino acids: CASSPGPYSGNTIYF. CDR3 nucleotides: TGTGCCAGCAGCCCCGGACCCTACTCTGGAAACACCATATATTTT.

This clonotype was seen at least ten times. The rearrangement links TRBV28 to TRBJ1-5; 9 bases are a match to TRBD1. V was clipped by 5 bases and J by 2 bases; unmatched bases: 7. The CDR3 is 16 residues long. From germline, CDR1 is MDHEN and CDR2 SYDVKM. The CDR3 here is CASSPQTGGGNQPQHF. The CDR3 bases are TGTGCCAGCAGTCCTCAGACAGGGGGAGGCAATCAGCCCCAGCATTTT.

This clonotype came up once. The chain's CDR3 is CASSPGGSSGVKFNEQFF. CDR3 in DNA: TGTGCCAGCAGCCCGGGGGGTTCTAGCGGGGTGAAATTCAATGAGCAGTTCTTC. The gene calls are TRBV5-4 and TRBJ2-1, with 9 bases fitting TRBD2. This CDR3 spans 18 amino acids. Germline CDR1 is SGHNT and CDR2 is YYREEE (reference sequence). V trimming: 4 bases; J trimming: 6 bases; junction bases outside the gene matches: 17.

This clonotype was recorded many times. J is TRBJ2-7 and V is TRBV7-2; 12 bases line up with TRBD2. The CDR3 is 14 residues long. Germline-derived CDR1 and CDR2 are SGHTA and FQGNSA. Losses at the gene ends were 5 bases for V and 5 bases for J; bases not matched to a gene: 4. This CDR3 reads CASSNRLAGDEQYF. The CDR3 DNA sequence: TGTGCCAGCAGCAACCGACTAGCGGGGGACGAGCAGTACTTC.

The chain has TRBV2 and TRBJ2-3; D not resolved. Germline V gene lookup returns CDR1 SNHLY and CDR2 FYNNEI. Trimming removed 0 bases from V and 4 bases from J, with 5 bases in between. The CDR3 consists of 13 residues. CDR3 sequence: CASSEAEADTQYF. The CDR3 DNA reads as TGTGCCAGCAGTGAAGCAGAAGCAGATACGCAGTATTTT.

Ten or more counts support this clonotype. The V call is TRBV2, the J call TRBJ1-5; D remains unclear. The length of the CDR3 is 12 residues. From germline, CDR1 is SNHLY and CDR2 FYNNEI. V was clipped by 1 base and J by 9 bases, with 7 bases between them. The CDR3 DNA sequence: TGTGCCAGCAGTGAAGACGGTATGCCCCAGCATTTT. This sequence encodes CASSEDGMPQHF.

This clonotype was counted many times. The junction departs from the called germline gene at one end, perhaps through a read error. The V call is TRBV6-4, the J call TRBJ2-5; D is unresolved. The germline CDR1 and CDR2 sequences are MRHNA and SNTAGT. The CDR3 length is 13 residues. The CDR3 bases are TGTGCCAGCAGTTACTCGGCTTGGGAGACCCAGTACTTC. Translated, it gives CASSYSAWETQYF.

This chain uses TRBV9 with TRBJ1-6; D uncertain. With 0 bases removed from V and 7 bases from J, the gap between germline ends came to 11 bases. Germline V lookup: CDR1 SGDLS, CDR2 YYNGEE. This CDR3 comprises 15 residues. CDR3 region: CASSVGTEGNSPLHF. DNA of the CDR3: TGTGCCAGCAGCGTAGGGACTGAGGGAAATTCACCCCTCCACTTT.

The V call is TRBV28, the J call TRBJ2-7; a weak D match, TRBD2 (6 bases). The CDR3 is 16 residues long. The V and J ends lost 2 bases and 3 bases respectively, with 17 bases between them. Germline CDR1 reads MDHEN; CDR2 reads SYDVKM. The chain's CDR3 is CASSLPGTYLGYEQYF. The CDR3 coding sequence is TGTGCCAGCAGTTTACCCGGGACTTACCTAGGCTACGAGCAGTACTTC.

This clonotype occurred many times. The rearrangement links TRBV12-3 or TRBV12-4 to TRBJ2-7; TRBD2 aligns across 7 bases. Germline trimming cut 10 bases from V and 1 base from J; bases unmatched to any gene: 19. CDR3 length: 17 amino acids. CDR3 protein: CAMPVAQQSGKSYEQYF. CDR3 nucleotide sequence: TGTGCCATGCCGGTGGCCCAACAGAGCGGGAAATCCTACGAGCAGTACTTC.

This chain uses TRBV12-3 or TRBV12-4 with TRBJ2-7, with 7 bases matching TRBD1. The ends lost 5 bases at V and 2 bases at J; junction bases unmatched: 6. The CDR3 spans 14 residues. The CDR3 loop reads CASSERQGPYEQYF. In DNA form, the CDR3 reads TGTGCCAGCAGTGAGAGACAGGGACCCTACGAGCAGTACTTC.

This clonotype was seen at least ten times. This rearrangement joins TRBV12-3 or TRBV12-4 to TRBJ1-1, with unresolved D. The germline V and J ends were trimmed by 6 bases and 0 bases, with 17 bases remaining between them. The CDR3 length is 16 residues. CDR3 bases: TGTGCCAGCAGCCAAGGGATTGGGTACATGAACACTGAAGCTTTCTTT. It yields the protein CASSQGIGYMNTEAFF.

This clonotype has ten or more counts. The V gene is TRBV27, the J gene TRBJ2-5; D is ambiguous. From germline, CDR1 is MNHEY and CDR2 SMNVEV (reference sequence). The CDR3 runs 14 residues. V was trimmed by 3 bases and J by 2 bases, leaving 10 bases between them. CDR3 DNA: TGTGCCAGCAGTTTGTGGGTAGGGCAAGAGACCCAGTACTTC. It encodes CASSLWVGQETQYF.

The chain carries TRBV7-6 and TRBJ1-4; unclear D gene. Per germline, CDR1 SGHVS and CDR2 FNYEAQ. The V end was cut by 3 bases, the J end by 3 bases, with 14 bases between. The CDR3 is 16 residues long. For the CDR3, the DNA is TGTGCCAGCAGCTTTAGTAGGAGCACATCTAATGAAAAACTGTTTTTT. Its translation: CASSFSRSTSNEKLFF. The whole variable domain, filled in from reference TRBV7-6 and TRBJ1-4, reads GAGVSQSPRYKVTKRGQDVALRCDPISGHVSLYWYRQALGQGPEFLTYFNYEAQQDKSGLPNDRFSAERPEGSISTLTIQRTEQRDSAMYRCASSFSRSTSNEKLFFGSGTQLSVL.

V and J are TRBV28 and TRBJ1-5; 9 bases align to TRBD1. CDR1 and CDR2 (germline): MDHEN, SYDVKM. The ends lost 5 bases at V and 6 bases at J; junction bases unmatched: 8. The CDR3 covers 15 residues. CDR3 residues: CASSEHRGLGQPQHF. Here the CDR3 DNA reads TGTGCCAGCAGTGAGCACAGGGGGCTGGGTCAGCCCCAGCATTTT.

This clonotype was counted between two and nine times. This chain joins TRBV6-1 and TRBJ2-3; D tentatively reads TRBD1 or TRBD2 (6 bases each). The J call could be wrong; TRBJ2-7 is a better fit for the DNA end. CDR1 and CDR2 from the germline V gene are MNHNS and SASEGT. The CDR3 length is 15 residues. The CDR3 protein is CASSEGGAPPYEQYF. The CDR3 DNA sequence: TGTGCCAGCAGTGAAGGGGGGGCCCCGCCTTACGAGCAGTACTTC.

This clonotype came up many times. The chain is built from TRBV9 and TRBJ2-7, with 7 bases aligning to TRBD1. CDR1 is SGDLS and CDR2 is YYNGEE in the germline V gene. This CDR3 comprises 15 residues. The trim removed 0 bases at V and 2 bases at J, leaving 5 bases unmatched. DNA of the CDR3: TGTGCCAGCAGCGTAGCTACAGGGGACACCTACGAGCAGTACTTC. Protein product: CASSVATGDTYEQYF. Filled out from reference TRBV9 and TRBJ2-7, the complete variable domain reads DSGVTQTPKHLITATGQRVTLRCSPRSGDLSVYWYQQSLDQGLQFLIQYYNGEERAKGNILERFSAQQFPDLHSELNLSSLELGDSALYFCASSVATGDTYEQYFGPGTRLTVT.

This clonotype has just a few counts. The genes are TRBV5-1 and TRBJ2-3; D ambiguous. Trimming removed 2 bases from V and 0 bases from J, with 10 bases in between. The germline V gene has CDR1 SGHRS and CDR2 YFSETQ. The CDR3 contains 15 residues. The CDR3 sequence is CASSLSSLSTDTQYF. CDR3 bases: TGCGCCAGCAGCTTAAGTTCCCTTAGCACAGATACGCAGTATTTT. Filled out from reference TRBV5-1 and TRBJ2-3, the complete variable domain reads KAGVTQTPRYLIKTRGQQVTLSCSPISGHRSVSWYQQTPGQGLQFLFEYFSETQRNKGNFPGRFSGRQFSNSRSEMNVSTLELGDSALYLCASSLSSLSTDTQYFGPGTRLTVL.

This clonotype was seen more than once but under ten times. The chain employs TRBV20-1 and TRBJ1-2, with TRBD1 matching 8 bases. The V segment lost 3 bases and the J segment 8 bases; nucleotides outside the gene matches: 8. This CDR3 spans 13 amino acids. CDR1 and CDR2 from the germline V gene are DFQATT and SNEGSKA (reference sequence). In DNA form, the CDR3 reads TGCAGTGCTAGTTGGATGGACAGGGACGGCTACACCTTC. This sequence encodes CSASWMDRDGYTF.

The sample holds many counts of this clonotype. The rearrangement links TRBV5-1 to TRBJ2-7; perhaps D is TRBD1 or TRBD2 (5 bases each). Germline CDR1 reads SGHRS; CDR2 reads YFSETQ. V dropped 0 bases and J dropped 12 bases, with 13 bases sitting between them. The CDR3 is made up of 12 amino acids. The CDR3: CASSLEGRTWYF. Here the CDR3 DNA reads TGCGCCAGCAGCTTGGAGGGACGGACTTGGTACTTC.

This chain connects TRBV27 to TRBJ1-2, with 7 bases fitting TRBD1. V dropped 5 bases and J dropped 7; count of bases not matched to a gene: 7. Germline lookup yields CDR1 MNHEY and CDR2 SMNVEV (reference sequence). The CDR3 is 13 amino acids. CDR3 protein: CASSGDSFGGYTF. In DNA form, the CDR3 reads TGTGCCAGCAGTGGGGACAGTTTTGGTGGCTACACCTTC.

This clonotype has ten or more counts. This rearrangement joins TRBV12-3 or TRBV12-4 to TRBJ2-1, with 13 bases that match TRBD2. The DNA end is a closer match to TRBJ2-5, so the J assignment may be wrong. The CDR3 covers 19 residues. As DNA, the CDR3 is TGTGCCAGCGTTCCCGACGGACTAGCGGGGGAGAGCACTCAAGAGACCCAGTACTTC. Protein product: CASVPDGLAGESTQETQYF.

This clonotype occurred a few times. The rearrangement links TRBV12-3 or TRBV12-4 to TRBJ1-4; D not certain. The CDR3 is made up of 11 amino acids. V shed 2 bases and J shed 16 bases, with 11 bases lying between them. The CDR3 loop is CASSLTTDRFF. CDR3 nucleotide sequence: TGTGCCAGCAGTTTAACTACCGATCGGTTTTTT.